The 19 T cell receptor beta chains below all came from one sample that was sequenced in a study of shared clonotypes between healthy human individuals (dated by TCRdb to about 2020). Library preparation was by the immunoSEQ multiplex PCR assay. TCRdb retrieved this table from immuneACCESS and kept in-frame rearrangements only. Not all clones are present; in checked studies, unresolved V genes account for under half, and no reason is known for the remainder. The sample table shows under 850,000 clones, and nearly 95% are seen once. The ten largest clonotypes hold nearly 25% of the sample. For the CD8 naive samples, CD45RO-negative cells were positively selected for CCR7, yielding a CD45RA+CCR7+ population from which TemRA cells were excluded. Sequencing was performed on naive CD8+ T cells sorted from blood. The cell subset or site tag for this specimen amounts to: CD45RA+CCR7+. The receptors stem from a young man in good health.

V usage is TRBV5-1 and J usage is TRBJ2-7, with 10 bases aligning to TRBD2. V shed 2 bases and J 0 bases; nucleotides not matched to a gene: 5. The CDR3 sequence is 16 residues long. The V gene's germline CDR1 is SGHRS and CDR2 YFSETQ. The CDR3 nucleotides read TGCGCCAGCAGCTTACCGCCTAGCGGGAGCTCCTACGAGCAGTACTTC. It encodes CASSLPPSGSSYEQYF.

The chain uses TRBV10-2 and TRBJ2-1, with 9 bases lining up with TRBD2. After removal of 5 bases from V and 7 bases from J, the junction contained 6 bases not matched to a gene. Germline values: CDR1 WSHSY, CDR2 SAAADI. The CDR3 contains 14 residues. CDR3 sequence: CASSPGLATNEQFF. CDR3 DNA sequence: TGCGCCAGCAGTCCGGGACTAGCTACAAATGAGCAGTTCTTC.

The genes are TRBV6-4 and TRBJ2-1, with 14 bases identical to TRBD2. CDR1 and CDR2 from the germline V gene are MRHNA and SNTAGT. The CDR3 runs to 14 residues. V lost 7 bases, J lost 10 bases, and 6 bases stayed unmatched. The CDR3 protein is CASMTSGRASEQFF. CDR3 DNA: TGTGCCAGCATGACTAGCGGGAGGGCCAGCGAGCAGTTCTTC.

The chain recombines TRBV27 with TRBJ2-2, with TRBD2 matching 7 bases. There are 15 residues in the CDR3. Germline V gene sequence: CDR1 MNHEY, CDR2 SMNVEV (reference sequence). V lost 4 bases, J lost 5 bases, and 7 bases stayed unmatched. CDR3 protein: CASSWLADLTGELFF. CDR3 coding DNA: TGTGCCAGCAGTTGGCTAGCGGATTTGACCGGGGAGCTGTTTTTT.

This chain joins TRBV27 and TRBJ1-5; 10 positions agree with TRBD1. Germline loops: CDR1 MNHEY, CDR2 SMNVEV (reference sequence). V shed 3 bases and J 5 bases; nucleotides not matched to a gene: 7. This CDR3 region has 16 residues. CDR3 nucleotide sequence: TGTGCCAGCAGTTTCCTGGGACAGGGGAGGGATCAGCCCCAGCATTTT. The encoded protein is CASSFLGQGRDQPQHF.

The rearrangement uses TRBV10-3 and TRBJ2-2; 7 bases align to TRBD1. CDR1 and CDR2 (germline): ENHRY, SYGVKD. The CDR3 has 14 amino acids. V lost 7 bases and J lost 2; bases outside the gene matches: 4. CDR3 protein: CAIKGQVNTGELFF. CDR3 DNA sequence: TGTGCCATCAAAGGACAGGTTAACACCGGGGAGCTGTTTTTT.

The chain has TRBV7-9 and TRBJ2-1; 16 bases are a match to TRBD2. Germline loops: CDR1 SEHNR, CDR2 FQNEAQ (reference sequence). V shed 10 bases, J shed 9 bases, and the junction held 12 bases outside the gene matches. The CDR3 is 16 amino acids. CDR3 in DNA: TGTGCCACGCAGACGGGGACTAGCGGGAGGGCCGGTGAGCAGTTCTTC. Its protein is CATQTGTSGRAGEQFF. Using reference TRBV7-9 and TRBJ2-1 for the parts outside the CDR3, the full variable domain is DTGVSQNPRHKITKRGQNVTFRCDPISEHNRLYWYRQTLGQGPEFLTYFQNEAQLEKSRLLSDRFSAERPKGSFSTLEIQRTEQGDSAMYLCATQTGTSGRAGEQFFGPGTRLTVL.

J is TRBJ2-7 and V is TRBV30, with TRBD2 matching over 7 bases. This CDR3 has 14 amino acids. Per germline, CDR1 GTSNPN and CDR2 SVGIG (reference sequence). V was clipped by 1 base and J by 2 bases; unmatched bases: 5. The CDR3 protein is CAWSGLAGPYEQYF. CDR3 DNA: TGTGCCTGGAGTGGACTAGCCGGGCCCTACGAGCAGTACTTC.

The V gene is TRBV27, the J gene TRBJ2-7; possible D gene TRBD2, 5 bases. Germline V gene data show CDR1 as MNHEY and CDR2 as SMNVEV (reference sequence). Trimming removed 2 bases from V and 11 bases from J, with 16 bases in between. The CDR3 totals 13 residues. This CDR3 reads CASSLRLGRGEYF. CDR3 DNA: TGTGCCAGCAGTTTACGCCTAGGGAGAGGAGAGTACTTC.

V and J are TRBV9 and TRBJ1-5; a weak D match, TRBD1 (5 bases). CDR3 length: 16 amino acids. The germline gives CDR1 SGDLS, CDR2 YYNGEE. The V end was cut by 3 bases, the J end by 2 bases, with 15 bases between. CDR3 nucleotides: TGTGCCAGCAGCGCGGGGGGGTCCCCAGGCAATCAGCCCCAGCATTTT. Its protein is CASSAGGSPGNQPQHF.

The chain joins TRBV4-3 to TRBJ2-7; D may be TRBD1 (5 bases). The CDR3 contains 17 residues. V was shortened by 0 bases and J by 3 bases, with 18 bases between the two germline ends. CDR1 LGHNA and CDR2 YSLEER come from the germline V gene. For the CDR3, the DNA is TGCGCCAGCAGCCAAGAAGAATCGGGCAGGGCGAACTACGAGCAGTACTTC. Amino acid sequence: CASSQEESGRANYEQYF.

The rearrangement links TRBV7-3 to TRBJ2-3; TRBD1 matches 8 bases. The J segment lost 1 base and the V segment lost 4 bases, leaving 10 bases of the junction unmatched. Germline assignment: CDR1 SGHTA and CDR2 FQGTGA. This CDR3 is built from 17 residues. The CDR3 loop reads CASSSPRDRFGTDTQYF. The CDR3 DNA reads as TGTGCCAGCAGCTCACCCCGGGACAGGTTTGGCACAGATACGCAGTATTTT.

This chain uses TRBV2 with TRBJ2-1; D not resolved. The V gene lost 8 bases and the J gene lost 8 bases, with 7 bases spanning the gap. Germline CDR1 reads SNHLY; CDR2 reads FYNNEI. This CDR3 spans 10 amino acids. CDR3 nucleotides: TGTGCCAGCTTAGGGCATGAGCAGTTCTTC. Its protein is CASLGHEQFF.

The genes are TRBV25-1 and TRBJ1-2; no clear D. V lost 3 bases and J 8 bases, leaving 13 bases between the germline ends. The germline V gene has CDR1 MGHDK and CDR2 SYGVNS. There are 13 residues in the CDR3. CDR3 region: CASSDGSWGGYTF. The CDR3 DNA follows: TGTGCCAGCAGTGATGGGAGTTGGGGAGGCTACACCTTC.

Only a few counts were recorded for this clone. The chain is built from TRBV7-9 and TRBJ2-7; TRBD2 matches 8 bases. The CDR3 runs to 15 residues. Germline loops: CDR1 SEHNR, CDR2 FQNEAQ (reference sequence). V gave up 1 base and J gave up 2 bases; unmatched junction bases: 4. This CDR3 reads CASSLEAGGAYEQYF. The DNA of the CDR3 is TGTGCCAGCAGCTTAGAGGCGGGAGGTGCCTACGAGCAGTACTTC.

The CDR3 here is CASSPGGATNEKLFF. The CDR3, as DNA: TGTGCCAGCAGTCCCGGAGGAGCAACTAATGAAAAACTGTTTTTT. The V call is TRBV6-5, the J call TRBJ1-4; D gene ambiguous. Per germline, CDR1 MNHEY and CDR2 SVGAGI. Trimming stripped 5 bases from V and 0 bases from J, with 10 bases between. The CDR3 is made up of 15 amino acids.

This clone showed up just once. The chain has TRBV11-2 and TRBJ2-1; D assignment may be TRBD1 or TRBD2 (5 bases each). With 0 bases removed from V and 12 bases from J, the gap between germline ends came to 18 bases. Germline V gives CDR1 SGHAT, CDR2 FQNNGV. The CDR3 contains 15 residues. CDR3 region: CASSLDTLRPGTQFF. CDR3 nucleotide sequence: TGTGCCAGCAGCTTAGACACCCTTCGACCCGGGACGCAGTTCTTC. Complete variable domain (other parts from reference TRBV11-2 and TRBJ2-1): EAGVAQSPRYKIIEKRQSVAFWCNPISGHATLYWYQQILGQGPKLLIQFQNNGVVDDSQLPKDRFSAERLKGVDSTLKIQPAKLEDSAVYLCASSLDTLRPGTQFFGPGTRLTVL.

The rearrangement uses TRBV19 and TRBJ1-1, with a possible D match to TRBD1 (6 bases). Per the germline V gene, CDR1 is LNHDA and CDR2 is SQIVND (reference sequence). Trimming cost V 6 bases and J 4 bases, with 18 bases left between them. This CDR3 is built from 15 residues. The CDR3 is CASSPGWGASTEAFF. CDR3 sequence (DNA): TGTGCCAGTAGCCCCGGGTGGGGGGCGAGCACTGAAGCTTTCTTT.

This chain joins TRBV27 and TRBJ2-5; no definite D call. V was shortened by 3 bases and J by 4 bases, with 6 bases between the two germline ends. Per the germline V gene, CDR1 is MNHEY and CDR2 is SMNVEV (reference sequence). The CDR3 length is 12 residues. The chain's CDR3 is CASSFSGETQYF. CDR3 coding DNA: TGTGCCAGCAGTTTCAGTGGAGAGACCCAGTACTTC.